At least ten counts were recorded for the clone carrying this TCR beta chain. This sample was included in a study of regulatory T cells in long-lasting Graves disease. Arm-PCR with iRepertoire HTBI primers amplified the CDR3 regions for these TCR beta libraries. TCRdb passed the multiplex PCR reads through MiXCR, listing each CDR3 protein once. The table lists roughly 500,000 distinct CDR3 sequences, about 13% of them singletons. The sample's time point: newly diagnosed GD, antithyroid drugs for less than 3 months. Generation of the TCR library employed RNA extracted from PBMCs. The authors drew patients from an endocrinology department in Xi'an, China. V shed 4 bases and J shed 6 bases, with 20 bases lying between them. CDR1 is KGHDR and CDR2 is SFDVKD in the germline V gene. The CDR3 runs to 16 residues. This same sample was also taken into another study, of T cells in Graves' hyperthyroidism and ophthalmopathy. Turning to that study: HTBI primers drove first-round RT-PCR of the TCR CDR3.

The sequenced sample was peripheral blood mononuclear cells (PBMCs), obtained at new diagnosis, from a patient treated with antithyroid drugs. The genes are TRBV24-1 and TRBJ2-5, with D perhaps TRBD2 (6 bases). This clonotype was obtained from a man between 25 and 39 years old with Graves disease. CDR3 coding DNA: TGTGCCACCAGTGACCCCTCGGGGGTTGAGGGCCAGACCCAGTACTTC. It specifies CATSDPSGVEGQTQYF.